This TCR beta chain appears in the sequencing data of a study of post-analysis software for immune sequencing data. Study-wide background: Both relapsing-remitting and secondary progressive multiple sclerosis featured among the disease courses, as did progressive-relapsing multiple sclerosis.

The germline V gene has CDR1 SGHVS and CDR2 FQNEAQ. The CDR3 is 14 residues long. The V end was cut by 6 bases, the J end by 2 bases, with 12 bases between. The TCR beta cDNA libraries contained unique molecular identifiers. Input amounts of roughly 0.9 to 10 million T cells were used. These gave roughly 0.5 million cDNA molecules, so each molecule approximated one T cell. One entry per CDR3 protein, called by TCRdb with MiXCR from the PCR reads. Altogether 450,000 to 700,000 distinct CDR3 sequences are present, roughly 47% being singletons, with the ten largest covering under 2%. Study-wide results and limits: There was significantly lower normalized Chao1 diversity in multiple sclerosis patients than in controls. Five TRBV segments were significantly more frequent in patients than in controls. TRBV5-6, TRBV5-1 and TRBV20-1 were among these segments.

A note on this clonotype: The antigen remains unidentified.

The sequenced material came from blood. The J gene is TRBJ2-3, the V gene TRBV7-8, with unresolved D. This clonotype was obtained from a girl aged 5-17 years with multiple sclerosis. The CDR3 protein is CASRLRGVTDTQYF. CDR3 coding DNA: TGTGCCAGCAGGCTCAGAGGAGTCACAGATACGCAGTATTTT. The full variable domain, in which reference TRBV7-8 and TRBJ2-3 provide the parts outside the CDR3, is GAGVSQSPRYKVAKRGQDVALRCDPISGHVSLFWYQQALGQGPEFLTYFQNEAQLDKSGLPSDRFFAERPEGSVSTLKIQRTQQEDSAVYLCASRLRGVTDTQYFGPGTRLTVL.